The 17 T cell receptor beta chains in this list originate from one sample, sequenced in a study of shared clonotypes between healthy human individuals. The table came from immunoSEQ multiplex PCR; TCRdb's copy has only in-frame clones and leaves some out. The sample lists more than 2,000,000 clones, roughly nine tenths occurring once. The source material was naive CD4+ T cells sorted from blood. Indicated subset: CD45RA+ positively selected. All receptors derive from a man aged 18 to 29 in good health.

V gene TRBV28 combines with J gene TRBJ2-3, with D perhaps matching TRBD1 or TRBD2 (5 bases each). Trimming pared 4 bases from V and 2 bases from J, leaving 16 bases between. This CDR3 contains 16 residues. Per the germline V gene, CDR1 is MDHEN and CDR2 is SYDVKM. For the CDR3, the DNA is TGTGCCAGCAGTTCATCCGGGACGGAGGTCACAGATACGCAGTATTTT. Amino acid sequence: CASSSSGTEVTDTQYF. Using reference TRBV28 and TRBJ2-3 for the parts outside the CDR3, the full variable domain is DVKVTQSSRYLVKRTGEKVFLECVQDMDHENMFWYRQDPGLGLRLIYFSYDVKMKEKGDIPEGYSVSREKKERFSLILESASTNQTSMYLCASSSSGTEVTDTQYFGPGTRLTVL.

This clone was detected once. The chain is built from TRBV28 and TRBJ1-2, with D hard to call. The CDR3 runs to 16 residues. V shed 4 bases and J shed 8 bases, with 23 bases lying between them. Germline CDR1 and CDR2: MDHEN and SYDVKM. CDR3 in DNA: TGTGCCAGCAGTTCCTACATTGGCTCGTCTTTCGGGGGCTACACCTTC. Its protein is CASSSYIGSSFGGYTF.

The table lists this clone with a count of one. The chain uses TRBV7-2 and TRBJ2-5, with TRBD2 identical over 12 bases. V gave up 4 bases and J gave up 4 bases; unmatched junction bases: 7. Germline V lookup: CDR1 SGHTA, CDR2 FQGNSA. The CDR3 is made up of 16 amino acids. The CDR3 DNA follows: TGTGCCAGCAGCTCCTCTCCGGGACTAGCGGGAGAGACCCAGTACTTC. Protein sequence: CASSSSPGLAGETQYF.

The chain joins TRBV18 to TRBJ2-1; 15 bases line up with TRBD2. Trimming at V came to 3 bases and at J to 11 bases, leaving 11 bases not matched to a gene. Germline V gives CDR1 KGHSH, CDR2 LQKENI. The CDR3 spans 17 residues. CDR3 DNA sequence: TGTGCCAGCTCACCCTTGGGACTAGCGGGAGGCTCGCCTAAGCAGTTCTTC. Translating it yields CASSPLGLAGGSPKQFF.

The chain has TRBV6-5 and TRBJ1-1; D gene uncertain. Germline V CDR1 and CDR2: MNHEY, SVGAGI. V gave up 3 bases and J gave up 0 bases, with 14 bases separating them. This CDR3 region has 16 residues. Here the CDR3 reads CASSYFPQSMNTEAFF. The CDR3 coding sequence is TGTGCCAGCAGTTATTTCCCGCAGTCCATGAACACTGAAGCTTTCTTT.

The chain couples TRBV11-2 to TRBJ1-1; the D is unclear. Deletions cut 2 bases from V and 6 bases from J, with 10 bases between. The germline V gene has CDR1 SGHAT and CDR2 FQNNGV. The CDR3 sequence is 13 residues long. The CDR3 DNA follows: TGTGCCAGCAGCTTACCCCCAGGCTCTGAAGCTTTCTTT. Its protein product is CASSLPPGSEAFF.

The chain combines TRBV6-5 with TRBJ2-7; tentative D call: TRBD1 (6 bases). CDR1 is MNHEY and CDR2 is SVGAGI in the germline V gene. Trimming took 2 bases from V and 3 from J, leaving 17 bases between them. The CDR3 length is 16 residues. The CDR3 DNA reads as TGTGCCAGCAGTTACGGGGCCCACGGACAGTACTACGAGCAGTACTTC. This codes for CASSYGAHGQYYEQYF.

This chain connects TRBV28 to TRBJ2-7, with 7 bases aligning to TRBD2. Per the germline V gene, CDR1 is MDHEN and CDR2 is SYDVKM. V lost 6 bases and J lost 3; bases outside the gene matches: 5. CDR3 length: 13 residues. The CDR3 DNA sequence: TGTGCCAGCAGAGACCCGGGGGGCTACGAGCAGTACTTC. Its translation: CASRDPGGYEQYF.

This clone was recorded once. This chain links TRBV6-5 with TRBJ2-7, with D perhaps assigned TRBD1 or TRBD2 (5 bases each). The CDR3 totals 14 residues. V lost 3 bases and J 3 bases, leaving 12 bases between the germline ends. Germline V gene lookup returns CDR1 MNHEY and CDR2 SVGAGI. The DNA of the CDR3 is TGTGCCAGCAGTTATGGGGACGACCTCTACGAGCAGTACTTC. Translation gives CASSYGDDLYEQYF.

This clone has just one count. The chain couples TRBV11-3 to TRBJ2-1; TRBD2 matches 7 bases. CDR1 and CDR2 (germline): SGHNT, YENEEA. V lost 3 bases and J lost 4; bases outside the gene matches: 6. The length of the CDR3 is 15 residues. The CDR3 region is CASSFGGRSYNEQFF. CDR3 coding DNA: TGTGCCAGCAGCTTCGGGGGGAGGTCTTACAATGAGCAGTTCTTC.

This rearrangement joins TRBV18 to TRBJ1-4; D ambiguous. This CDR3 is built from 17 residues. The V end was cut by 2 bases, the J end by 6 bases, with 19 bases between. Germline V gene data show CDR1 as KGHSH and CDR2 as LQKENI. The CDR3 sequence: CASSPDLKVLRDEKLFF. The CDR3 nucleotides are TGTGCCAGCTCACCAGATCTAAAGGTCTTGAGGGATGAAAAACTGTTTTTT.

The chain links TRBV7-9 to TRBJ1-5, with 7 bases that match TRBD1. Germline lookup yields CDR1 SEHNR and CDR2 FQNEAQ (reference sequence). With V trimmed by 0 bases and J by 3 bases, 2 bases remained unmatched. This CDR3 contains 15 residues. The CDR3 bases are TGTGCCAGCAGCTTAGCTACAGGGGTCAATCAGCCCCAGCATTTT. Encoded protein: CASSLATGVNQPQHF.

The chain joins TRBV7-8 to TRBJ1-5, with 7 bases fitting TRBD1. This CDR3 contains 15 residues. Per the germline V gene, CDR1 is SGHVS and CDR2 is FQNEAQ. Germline trimming cut 5 bases from V and 4 bases from J; bases unmatched to any gene: 8. The CDR3 is CASSQRGQKNQPQHF. The CDR3 DNA reads TGTGCCAGCAGCCAGCGGGGACAGAAGAATCAGCCCCAGCATTTT.

V gene TRBV5-1 combines with J gene TRBJ1-1; 7 bases are shared with TRBD1. With 7 bases clipped from V and 1 base from J, the junction kept 1 base outside the gene matches. Germline-derived CDR1 and CDR2 are SGHRS and YFSETQ. The CDR3 contains 12 residues. The CDR3 sequence is CASQGGNTEAFF. In nucleotides, the CDR3 is TGCGCCAGCCAGGGGGGGAACACTGAAGCTTTCTTT.

The chain recombines TRBV6-6 with TRBJ1-2; no reliable D call. V shed 2 bases and J shed 7 bases, with 8 bases lying between them. Germline V gene lookup returns CDR1 MNHNY and CDR2 SVGAGI (reference sequence). The CDR3 runs 12 residues. The CDR3 is CASSYVRSGYTF. CDR3 nucleotide sequence: TGTGCCAGCAGTTACGTCAGAAGTGGCTACACCTTC.

The rearrangement links TRBV5-4 to TRBJ2-1; perhaps TRBD1 as D (6 bases). V was pared by 2 bases and J by 0 bases, with 12 bases between. The CDR3 covers 16 residues. Germline V CDR1 and CDR2: SGHNT, YYREEE (reference sequence). The DNA for the CDR3 is TGTGCCAGCAGCTTTCCCAGGGGACCCTCCTACAATGAGCAGTTCTTC. The encoded protein is CASSFPRGPSYNEQFF. The full variable domain, with the rest looked up from reference TRBV5-4 and TRBJ2-1, is ETGVTQSPTHLIKTRGQQVTLRCSSQSGHNTVSWYQQALGQGPQFIFQYYREEENGRGNFPPRFSGLQFPNYSSELNVNALELDDSALYLCASSFPRGPSYNEQFFGPGTRLTVL.

The chain is built from TRBV2 and TRBJ2-5, with TRBD2 matching 7 bases. CDR1 and CDR2 (germline): SNHLY, FYNNEI. The CDR3 has 16 amino acids. V shed 3 bases and J 1 base; nucleotides not matched to a gene: 8. Here the CDR3 DNA reads TGTGCCAGCAGTGACTTGACTAGCCCCGTCCAAGAGACCCAGTACTTC. Translating it yields CASSDLTSPVQETQYF.